This TCR beta chain was captured in a study of blood T cells in healthy people across ages. Alongside a J-beta primer mix, a sample-barcoded 5' primer served in a second PCR lasting about 6 to 12 cycles. A template-switch adaptor that had 12 random nucleotides put a tag on each cDNA molecule. TCRdb passed the 5' RACE reads through MiXCR, listing each CDR3 protein once. The data contain roughly 730,000 distinct CDR3 sequences, approximately 53% of them seen just once; the ten biggest clones take up roughly 25%. At least ten counts were recorded for this clonotype. The origin of this receptor is a man aged 35 to 55 in good health. The sequenced sample consisted of blood.

CDR3 loop: CSARFNEKLFF. The CDR3 DNA is TGCAGTGCTAGGTTCAATGAAAAACTGTTTTTT. The V gene is TRBV20-1, the J gene TRBJ1-4; no clear D. The CDR3 is 11 amino acids. V was pared by 3 bases and J by 5 bases, with 4 bases between. Germline CDR1 DFQATT, CDR2 SNEGSKA (reference sequence).